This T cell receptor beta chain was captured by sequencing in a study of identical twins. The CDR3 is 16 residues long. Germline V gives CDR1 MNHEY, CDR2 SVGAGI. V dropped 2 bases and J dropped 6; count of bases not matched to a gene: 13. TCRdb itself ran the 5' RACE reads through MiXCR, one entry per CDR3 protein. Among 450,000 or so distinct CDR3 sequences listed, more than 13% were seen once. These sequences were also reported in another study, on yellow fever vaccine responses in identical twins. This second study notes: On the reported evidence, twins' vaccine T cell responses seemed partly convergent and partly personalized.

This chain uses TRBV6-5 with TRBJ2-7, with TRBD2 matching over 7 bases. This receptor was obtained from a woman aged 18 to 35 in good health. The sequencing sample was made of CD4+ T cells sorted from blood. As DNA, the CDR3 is TGTGCCAGCAGTTACGCCGCTAGCGGAGCATCTGGCGAGCAGTACTTC. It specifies CASSYAASGASGEQYF.